The 20 T cell receptor beta chains below were found in one sample sequenced in a study of shared clonotypes between healthy human individuals. Clones were read by immunoSEQ multiplex PCR, and TCRdb kept only the in-frame ones, dropping some. The sample holds some 2.1 million clones, about 95% seen once. CD45RO-negative cells were positively selected for CCR7, leaving out terminally differentiated effector memory CD45RA+ cells. Input material: naive CD8+ T cells sorted from blood. These receptors came from a man aged 18 to 30 in good health.

This chain joins TRBV19 and TRBJ1-4, with 10 bases that match TRBD1. The CDR3 has 14 residues. Germline V CDR1 and CDR2: LNHDA, SQIVND (reference sequence). The ends lost 6 bases at V and 8 bases at J; junction bases unmatched: 6. The chain's CDR3 is CASSLGTGAEKLFF. The CDR3 region has the DNA TGTGCCAGTAGCCTAGGGACAGGGGCCGAAAAACTGTTTTTT. Combining the CDR3 with reference TRBV19 and TRBJ1-4 gives the whole variable domain DGGITQSPKYLFRKEGQNVTLSCEQNLNHDAMYWYRQDPGQGLRLIYYSQIVNDFQKGDIAEGYSVSREKKESFPLTVTSAQKNPTAFYLCASSLGTGAEKLFFGSGTQLSVL.

The V and J genes are TRBV13 and TRBJ2-3; D is unresolved. The germline V gene has CDR1 PRHDT and CDR2 FYEKMQ (reference sequence). The CDR3 spans 15 residues. With 4 bases removed from V and 1 base from J, the gap between germline ends came to 12 bases. The chain's CDR3 is CASSSTGVGTDTQYF. The CDR3 DNA is TGTGCCAGCAGCTCCACCGGTGTGGGCACAGATACGCAGTATTTT.

This chain uses TRBV18 with TRBJ2-7; 7 nucleotides line up with TRBD2. The V and J ends lost 5 bases and 0 bases, in that order; junction bases with no gene match: 4. CDR3 length: 14 residues. The germline CDR1 and CDR2 sequences are KGHSH and LQKENI. CDR3 amino acids: CASSTGGGSYEQYF. CDR3 DNA sequence: TGTGCCAGCTCAACCGGCGGGGGCTCCTACGAGCAGTACTTC.

The chain links TRBV13 to TRBJ2-5; D gene ambiguous. Between the trimmed V and J ends, which lost 2 bases and 2 bases, there was a span of 6 bases. CDR3 length: 13 amino acids. The V gene's germline CDR1 is PRHDT and CDR2 FYEKMQ (reference sequence). CDR3 amino acids: CASSLYDQETQYF. In DNA form, the CDR3 reads TGTGCCAGCAGCTTATACGATCAAGAGACCCAGTACTTC.

The chain has TRBV6-6 and TRBJ2-3; D is possibly TRBD1 (5 bases). The CDR3 extends over 16 amino acids. V gave up 2 bases and J gave up 5 bases, with 17 bases separating them. The germline V gene encodes CDR1 MNHNY and CDR2 SVGAGI (reference sequence). CDR3 sequence (DNA): TGTGCCAGCAGTTACCCTCCGGTACAGGAGCGAGATACGCAGTATTTT. The encoded protein is CASSYPPVQERDTQYF.

The table lists this clone with a count of one. This chain connects TRBV27 to TRBJ2-7; TRBD2 is a possible D gene (6 bases). From germline, CDR1 is MNHEY and CDR2 SMNVEV (reference sequence). The ends were cut back, 5 bases at V and 6 bases at J, with 14 bases in the middle. This CDR3 is built from 13 residues. Here the CDR3 reads CASSLQGGSEQYF. CDR3 DNA sequence: TGTGCCAGCAGTCTCCAGGGAGGTTCCGAGCAGTACTTC.

The gene calls are TRBV12-5 and TRBJ2-2, with TRBD2 matching over 8 bases. Germline V lookup: CDR1 LGHNT, CDR2 FRNRAP. The CDR3 runs to 15 residues. Trimming removed 4 bases from V and 5 bases from J; junction bases left unmatched: 6. Here the CDR3 DNA reads TGTGCTAGTGGTTCAGCGGGAGTCGAGACCGGGGAGCTGTTTTTT. This sequence encodes CASGSAGVETGELFF.

The chain uses TRBV7-8 and TRBJ2-7; the D is unclear. This CDR3 contains 13 residues. In germline, CDR1 is SGHVS, CDR2 FQNEAQ. The ends were cut back, 6 bases at V and 5 bases at J, with 14 bases in the middle. The CDR3 is CASSRASGNEQYF. CDR3 DNA sequence: TGTGCCAGCAGTCGCGCCTCCGGCAACGAGCAGTACTTC. The entire variable domain, with the rest obtained from reference TRBV7-8 and TRBJ2-7, is as follows: GAGVSQSPRYKVAKRGQDVALRCDPISGHVSLFWYQQALGQGPEFLTYFQNEAQLDKSGLPSDRFFAERPEGSVSTLKIQRTQQEDSAVYLCASSRASGNEQYFGPGTRLTVT.

As regards this clone: At the DNA level, this CDR3 is encoded by other sequences in the same sample as well. The chain joins TRBV5-6 to TRBJ1-6; tentatively, D is TRBD1 (6 bases). This CDR3 contains 14 residues. The V gene's germline CDR1 is SGHDT and CDR2 YYEEEE. V lost 3 bases, J lost 4 bases, and 8 bases lay in between. CDR3 nucleotide sequence: TGTGCCAGCAGCTCTCAGGGGTATAATTCACCCCTCCACTTT. This codes for CASSSQGYNSPLHF. Supplemented by reference TRBV5-6 and TRBJ1-6, the full variable domain reads DAGVTQSPTHLIKTRGQQVTLRCSPKSGHDTVSWYQQALGQGPQFIFQYYEEEERQRGNFPDRFSGHQFPNYSSELNVNALLLGDSALYLCASSSQGYNSPLHFGNGTRLTVT.

The chain employs TRBV19 and TRBJ2-5; 9 bases are shared with TRBD2. Per germline, CDR1 LNHDA and CDR2 SQIVND (reference sequence). Trimming at V came to 5 bases and at J to 5 bases, leaving 6 bases not matched to a gene. The CDR3 length is 14 residues. The CDR3 DNA reads as TGTGCCAGTAGTTTAGGACTAGCGTGGGAGACCCAGTACTTC. It is translated as CASSLGLAWETQYF. The variable domain in full, with the rest retrieved from reference TRBV19 and TRBJ2-5, is DGGITQSPKYLFRKEGQNVTLSCEQNLNHDAMYWYRQDPGQGLRLIYYSQIVNDFQKGDIAEGYSVSREKKESFPLTVTSAQKNPTAFYLCASSLGLAWETQYFGPGTRLLVL.

V and J are TRBV2 and TRBJ2-5; D gene unclear. This CDR3 has 14 residues. With 2 bases removed from V and 1 base from J, the gap between germline ends came to 8 bases. Germline-derived CDR1 and CDR2 are SNHLY and FYNNEI. The CDR3, as DNA: TGTGCCAGCAGTGAAATGGGTTCCCAAGAGACCCAGTACTTC. Translated: CASSEMGSQETQYF.

The chain recombines TRBV25-1 with TRBJ2-1; the match to TRBD1 covers 9 bases. Germline CDR1 is MGHDK and CDR2 is SYGVNS. The CDR3 runs to 13 residues. After removal of 7 bases from V and 5 bases from J, the junction contained 3 bases not matched to a gene. The CDR3 sequence is CASIRDRDNEQFF. The CDR3, as DNA: TGTGCCAGCATCCGGGACAGGGACAATGAGCAGTTCTTC.

This chain joins TRBV7-9 and TRBJ1-4, with unresolved D. The CDR3 runs to 14 residues. With 2 bases removed from V and 6 bases from J, the gap between germline ends came to 10 bases. Germline assignment: CDR1 SEHNR and CDR2 FQNEAQ (reference sequence). CDR3 residues: CASSLKGGDEKLFF. As DNA, the CDR3 is TGTGCCAGCAGCTTAAAGGGTGGTGATGAAAAACTGTTTTTT.

The chain recombines TRBV7-9 with TRBJ2-7, with 9 positions matching TRBD1. The CDR3 length is 16 residues. The germline V gene encodes CDR1 SEHNR and CDR2 FQNEAQ (reference sequence). V was clipped by 5 bases and J by 3 bases; unmatched bases: 11. The CDR3 DNA sequence: TGTGCCAGCAGCCTCCCTCCGGGACAGGGAGACTACGAGCAGTACTTC. As protein: CASSLPPGQGDYEQYF.

The chain links TRBV6-5 to TRBJ1-2, with D perhaps TRBD1 (6 bases). Trimming shortened V by 8 bases and J by 3 bases, and 19 bases separated the two germline ends. Germline V gene lookup returns CDR1 MNHEY and CDR2 SVGAGI. The CDR3 totals 15 residues. In nucleotides, the CDR3 is TGTGCCAGCTCAAGCCCCCCTACAGGGTACTATGGCTACACCTTC. Translation gives CASSSPPTGYYGYTF.

The chain's CDR3 is CSPWGADTQYF. Here the CDR3 DNA reads TGCAGTCCTTGGGGAGCAGATACGCAGTATTTT. The chain combines TRBV20-1 with TRBJ2-3; D possibly corresponds to TRBD2 (5 bases). V was pared by 8 bases and J by 4 bases, with 10 bases between. The CDR3 loop spans 11 amino acids. Germline CDR1 reads DFQATT; CDR2 reads SNEGSKA (reference sequence).

CDR3 in amino acids: CASSSLIGYGYTF. CDR3 bases: TGTGCCAGCAGCTCCCTTATCGGATATGGCTACACCTTC. The J gene is TRBJ1-2, the V gene TRBV9; D not certain. The V end was cut by 4 bases, the J end by 5 bases, with 12 bases between. This CDR3 spans 13 amino acids. Germline V lookup: CDR1 SGDLS, CDR2 YYNGEE. Based on the CDR3 plus reference TRBV9 and TRBJ1-2, the full variable domain is DSGVTQTPKHLITATGQRVTLRCSPRSGDLSVYWYQQSLDQGLQFLIQYYNGEERAKGNILERFSAQQFPDLHSELNLSSLELGDSALYFCASSSLIGYGYTFGSGTRLTVV.

The chain uses TRBV9 and TRBJ2-7; TRBD1 matches at 11 bases. The trim removed 4 bases at V and 4 bases at J, leaving 4 bases unmatched. CDR3 size: 14 residues. Germline-derived CDR1 and CDR2 are SGDLS and YYNGEE. In nucleotides, the CDR3 is TGTGCCAGCAGCCACGGGACAGGGGGTTACGAGCAGTACTTC. Protein: CASSHGTGGYEQYF.

The J gene is TRBJ1-2, the V gene TRBV4-2; 9 bases are shared with TRBD1. The CDR3 runs to 15 residues. V gave up 4 bases and J gave up 5 bases; unmatched junction bases: 8. Germline V gives CDR1 LGHNA, CDR2 YNFKEQ. The CDR3 DNA sequence: TGTGCCAGCAGCCTCCCAGACAGGGGGGCTTATGGCTACACCTTC. Translating it yields CASSLPDRGAYGYTF.

The chain couples TRBV10-3 to TRBJ2-1; TRBD2 is a possible D gene (5 bases). This CDR3 region has 14 residues. Germline V lookup: CDR1 ENHRY, CDR2 SYGVKD. V was clipped by 9 bases and J by 7 bases, with 19 bases between them. The CDR3 DNA follows: TGTGCCATTGGACTGACGACGGCCAGAAATGAGCAGTTCTTC. Its protein product is CAIGLTTARNEQFF.